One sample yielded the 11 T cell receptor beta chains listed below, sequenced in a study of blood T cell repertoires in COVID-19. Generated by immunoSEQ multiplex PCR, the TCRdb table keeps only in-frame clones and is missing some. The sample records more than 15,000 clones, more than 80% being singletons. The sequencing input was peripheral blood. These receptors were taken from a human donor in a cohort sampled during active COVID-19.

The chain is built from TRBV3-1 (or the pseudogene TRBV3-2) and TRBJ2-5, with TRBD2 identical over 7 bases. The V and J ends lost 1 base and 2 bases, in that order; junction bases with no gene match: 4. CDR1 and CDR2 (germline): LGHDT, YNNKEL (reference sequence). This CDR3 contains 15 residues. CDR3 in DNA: TGTGCCAGCAGCCAAGTGTGGCGGGAGCAAGAGACCCAGTACTTC. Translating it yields CASSQVWREQETQYF.

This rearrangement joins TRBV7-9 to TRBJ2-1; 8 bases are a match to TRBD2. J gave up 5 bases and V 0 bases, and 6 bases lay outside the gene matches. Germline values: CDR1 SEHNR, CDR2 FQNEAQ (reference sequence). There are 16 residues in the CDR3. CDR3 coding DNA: TGTGCCAGCAGCTTAGCAGGTAGCGGGAACCACAATGAGCAGTTCTTC. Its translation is CASSLAGSGNHNEQFF.

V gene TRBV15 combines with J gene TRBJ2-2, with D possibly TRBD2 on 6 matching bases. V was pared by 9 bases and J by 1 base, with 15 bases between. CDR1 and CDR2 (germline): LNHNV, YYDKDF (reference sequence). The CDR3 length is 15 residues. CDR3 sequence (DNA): TGTGCCACAAACACCGGGACTGAGAACACCGGGGAGCTGTTTTTT. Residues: CATNTGTENTGELFF.

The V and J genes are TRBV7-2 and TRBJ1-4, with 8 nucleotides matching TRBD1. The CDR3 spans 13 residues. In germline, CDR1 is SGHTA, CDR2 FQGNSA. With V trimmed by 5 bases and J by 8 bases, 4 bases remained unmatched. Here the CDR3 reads CASSGAGGEKLFF. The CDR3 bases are TGTGCCAGCAGCGGGGCAGGGGGCGAAAAACTGTTTTTT.

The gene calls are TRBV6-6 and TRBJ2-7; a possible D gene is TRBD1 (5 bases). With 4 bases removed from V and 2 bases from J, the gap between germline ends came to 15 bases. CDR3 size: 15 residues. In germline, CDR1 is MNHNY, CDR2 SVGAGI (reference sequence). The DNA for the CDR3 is TGTGCCAGCAGTTTCCAAGGGGATCCTACCTACGAGCAGTACGTC. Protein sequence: CASSFQGDPTYEQYV.

The chain's CDR3 is CATSVAGTNYGYTF. As DNA, the CDR3 is TGTGCCACCAGTGTGGCAGGTACTAACTATGGCTACACCTTC. V usage is TRBV24-1 and J usage is TRBJ1-2; D is undetermined. This CDR3 is 14 amino acids long. Germline CDR1 KGHDR, CDR2 SFDVKD. Trimming took 5 bases from V and 0 from J, leaving 9 bases between them.

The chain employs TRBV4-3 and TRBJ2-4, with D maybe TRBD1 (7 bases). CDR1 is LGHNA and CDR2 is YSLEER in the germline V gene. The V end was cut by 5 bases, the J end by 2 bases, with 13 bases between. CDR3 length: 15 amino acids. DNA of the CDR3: TGCGCCAGCAGCACGACAGGGACTTCCAAAAACATTCAGTACTTC. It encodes CASSTTGTSKNIQYF.

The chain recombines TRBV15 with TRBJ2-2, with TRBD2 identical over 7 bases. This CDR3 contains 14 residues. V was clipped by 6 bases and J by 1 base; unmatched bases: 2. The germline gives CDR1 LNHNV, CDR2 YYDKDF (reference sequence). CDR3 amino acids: CATRLARNTGELFF. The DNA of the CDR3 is TGTGCCACCAGACTAGCGAGGAACACCGGGGAGCTGTTTTTT.

The CDR3 protein is CASGIAGSETQYF. The CDR3 nucleotides read TGCGCCAGCGGAATAGCGGGCTCAGAGACCCAGTACTTC. The genes are TRBV5-1 and TRBJ2-5, with TRBD2 identical over 7 bases. The CDR3 consists of 13 residues. V trimming: 7 bases; J trimming: 4 bases; junction bases outside the gene matches: 7. Germline V gene lookup returns CDR1 SGHRS and CDR2 YFSETQ.

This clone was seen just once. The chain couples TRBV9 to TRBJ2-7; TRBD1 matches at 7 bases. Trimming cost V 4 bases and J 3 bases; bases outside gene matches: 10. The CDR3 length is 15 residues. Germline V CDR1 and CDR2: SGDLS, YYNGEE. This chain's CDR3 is CASSRRGTADYEQYF. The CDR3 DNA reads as TGTGCCAGCAGCCGCAGAGGGACAGCTGACTACGAGCAGTACTTC.

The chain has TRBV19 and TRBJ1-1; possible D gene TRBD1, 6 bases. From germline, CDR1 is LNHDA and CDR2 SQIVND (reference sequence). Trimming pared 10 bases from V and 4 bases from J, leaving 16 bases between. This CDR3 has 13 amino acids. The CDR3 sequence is CATLSGHLTEAFF. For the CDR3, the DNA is TGTGCCACTCTATCGGGACACCTCACTGAAGCTTTCTTT.